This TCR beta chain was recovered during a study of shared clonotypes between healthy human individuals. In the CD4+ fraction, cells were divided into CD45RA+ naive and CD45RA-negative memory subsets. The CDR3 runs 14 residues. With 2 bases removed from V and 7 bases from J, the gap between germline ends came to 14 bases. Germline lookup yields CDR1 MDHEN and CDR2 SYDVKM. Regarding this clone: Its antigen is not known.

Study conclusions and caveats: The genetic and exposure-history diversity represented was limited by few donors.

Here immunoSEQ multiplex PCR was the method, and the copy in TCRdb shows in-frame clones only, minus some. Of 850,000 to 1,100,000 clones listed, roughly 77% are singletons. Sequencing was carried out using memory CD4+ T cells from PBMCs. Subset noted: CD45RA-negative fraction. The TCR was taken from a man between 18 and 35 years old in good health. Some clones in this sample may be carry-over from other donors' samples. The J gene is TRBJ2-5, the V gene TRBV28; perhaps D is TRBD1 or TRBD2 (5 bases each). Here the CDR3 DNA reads TGTGCCAGCAGTTTACGGGACGTCCGGGGGACCCAGTACTTC. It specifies CASSLRDVRGTQYF.